These 15 T cell receptor beta chains came from one sample sequenced in a study of T-cell reconstitution after alpha-beta-depleted transplantation in children (dated by TCRdb to 2016 to 2018). This sample's treatment or condition label indicates: allogeneic hematopoietic cell transplantation with graft depleted of TCRalphabeta T cells and CD19 B cells. The library was generated by PCR. These reads were obtained on an Illumina HiSeq 2500. To normalize quantification of the TCRbeta repertoire, the TCR libraries were built with molecular barcoding that relied on unique molecular identifiers. TCRdb reran the public reads through fastp at Q25 and MiXCR, keeping productive beta chains. All rows with the same CDR3 protein become a single entry with the most common DNA and genes. In this sample the table shows 450,000 to 550,000 distinct CDR3 sequences, roughly an eighth of which occur a single time. About 15% of the sample is in the top ten clones.

This specimen consisted of PBMCs, mostly from graft donor cells, obtained 180 days after TCRalphabeta/CD19-depleted stem cell transplant. Receptors were obtained from a female patient under 10 years old who had a stem cell transplant for aplastic anemia, so the T cells may come from the graft donor.

This clonotype occurred a few times. The chain links TRBV6-1 to TRBJ2-1; D remains ambiguous. The V gene's germline CDR1 is MNHNS and CDR2 SASEGT. The CDR3 is made up of 14 amino acids. V was shortened by 10 bases and J by 0 bases, with 13 bases between the two germline ends. Written as DNA, the CDR3 is TGTGCCAAGTCGGCAGCAGGCTCCTACAATGAGCAGTTCTTC. Translation: CAKSAAGSYNEQFF.

This clonotype was seen more than once but under ten times. This chain uses TRBV4-3 with TRBJ2-1; D unclear. Germline CDR1 LGHNA, CDR2 YSLEER. The V end was cut by 0 bases, the J end by 3 bases, with 6 bases between. This CDR3 contains 14 residues. CDR3: CASSQDGSYNEQFF. Written as DNA, the CDR3 is TGCGCCAGCAGCCAAGATGGCAGCTACAATGAGCAGTTCTTC.

The gene calls are TRBV28 and TRBJ2-7, with D possibly being TRBD1 or TRBD2 (5 bases each). Trimming shortened V by 3 bases and J by 2 bases, and 20 bases separated the two germline ends. Per the germline V gene, CDR1 is MDHEN and CDR2 is SYDVKM. The CDR3 runs to 17 residues. CDR3 DNA sequence: TGTGCCAGCAGTTTTGAAGGGGAATGGGGGTCAGCCTACGAGCAGTACTTC. Its translation is CASSFEGEWGSAYEQYF.

As regards this clonotype: A much bigger clone sits one base away, suggesting this may be a read error. This chain joins TRBV11-3 and TRBJ1-1; D unresolved. Trimming pared 5 bases from V and 5 bases from J, leaving 18 bases between. This CDR3 contains 15 residues. Looked up from germline, CDR1 is SGHNT and CDR2 is YENEEA. The CDR3 here is CASSDWTHETTEAFF. The CDR3 nucleotides are TGTGCCAGCAGCGACTGGACCCACGAGACGACTGAAGCTTTCTTT.

The CDR3 here is CASSLAGQAFATRPHTDTQYF. As DNA, the CDR3 is TGTGCCAGCAGTTTGGCCGGACAGGCGTTTGCCACACGTCCCCACACAGATACGCAGTATTTT. V is TRBV28 and J is TRBJ2-3; 7 nucleotides agree with TRBD1. The germline V gene has CDR1 MDHEN and CDR2 SYDVKM. Unmatched junction bases numbered 23, after V lost 3 bases and J lost 2 bases. The CDR3 contains 21 residues.

The chain combines TRBV6-2 or TRBV6-3 with TRBJ2-2, with D hard to call. CDR1 MNHEY and CDR2 SVGEGT come from the germline V gene. Trimming removed 0 bases from V and 0 bases from J, with 2 bases in between. The CDR3 contains 14 residues. CDR3 nucleotides: TGTGCCAGCAGTTACTCCCCGAACACCGGGGAGCTGTTTTTT. Its protein product is CASSYSPNTGELFF.

This clonotype appeared many times. The chain carries TRBV4-3 and TRBJ1-1; tentative D call: TRBD1 (5 bases). V lost 0 bases to trimming and J lost 0 bases, with 11 bases between them. In germline, CDR1 is LGHNA, CDR2 YSLEER. This CDR3 region has 16 residues. The CDR3 DNA sequence: TGCGCCAGCAGCCAAGAAGGGGCCGCCCTGAACACTGAAGCTTTCTTT. Protein sequence: CASSQEGAALNTEAFF.

This clonotype was counted a few times. The chain carries TRBV10-3 and TRBJ2-7; D ambiguous. The V gene lost 7 bases and the J gene lost 0 bases, with 13 bases spanning the gap. CDR3 length: 14 amino acids. CDR1 is ENHRY and CDR2 is SYGVKD in the germline V gene. CDR3 sequence (DNA): TGTGCCATCATATCTCCAGAAAACTCCTACGAGCAGTACGTC. This sequence encodes CAIISPENSYEQYV.

There are a few counts of this clonotype. J is TRBJ2-2 and V is TRBV5-1; 7 bases are a match to TRBD1. This CDR3 region has 15 residues. The germline V gene encodes CDR1 SGHRS and CDR2 YFSETQ. V lost 4 bases, J lost 6 bases, and 9 bases stayed unmatched. CDR3 amino acids: CASSPTTGSPGELFF. The CDR3 coding sequence is TGCGCCAGCAGCCCGACGACAGGGAGCCCCGGGGAGCTGTTTTTT.

This clonotype was detected only a few times. The rearrangement links TRBV6-5 to TRBJ2-1; no definite D call. The CDR3 runs 13 residues. Germline V gene data show CDR1 as MNHEY and CDR2 as SVGAGI. V lost 4 bases, J lost 8 bases, and 12 bases lay in between. The CDR3 loop reads CASSWAPVYEQFF. The CDR3 DNA follows: TGTGCCAGCAGTTGGGCTCCGGTATATGAGCAGTTCTTC.

CDR3 nucleotide sequence: TGCAGTGCTAGTAGCGGGGTCTCCTACAATGAGCAGTTCTTC. Translated, it gives CSASSGVSYNEQFF. The chain couples TRBV20-1 to TRBJ2-1; 8 bases are shared with TRBD2. J lost 0 bases, V lost 3 bases, and 1 base had no gene match. The V gene's germline CDR1 is DFQATT and CDR2 SNEGSKA (reference sequence). The CDR3 covers 14 residues.

The V call is TRBV20-1, the J call TRBJ2-1; no firm D call. Deletions cut 3 bases from V and 8 bases from J, with 5 bases between. This CDR3 comprises 10 residues. From germline, CDR1 is DFQATT and CDR2 SNEGSKA (reference sequence). DNA of the CDR3: TGCAGTGCTAGCTTGGATGAGCAGTTCTTC. This translates into CSASLDEQFF.

This clonotype was picked up a small number of times. The chain combines TRBV12-3 or TRBV12-4 with TRBJ1-4; 7 bases line up with TRBD1. The CDR3 has 14 residues. The J segment lost 7 bases and the V segment lost 3 bases, leaving 5 bases of the junction unmatched. The CDR3 region has the DNA TGTGCCAGCAGTTTTGACCCAGGGGGTGAAAAACTGTTTTTT. It specifies CASSFDPGGEKLFF.

There are a few counts of this clonotype. The rearrangement uses TRBV28 and TRBJ2-7, with D perhaps given as TRBD1 or TRBD2 (5 bases each). This CDR3 is 14 amino acids long. Trimming took 3 bases from V and 2 from J, leaving 11 bases between them. Germline loops: CDR1 MDHEN, CDR2 SYDVKM. The CDR3 sequence: CASSLRAGTYEQYV. Written as DNA, the CDR3 is TGTGCCAGCAGTTTGCGGGCAGGGACCTACGAGCAGTACGTC.

V is TRBV5-1 and J is TRBJ2-3; no reliable D call. The V gene lost 4 bases and the J gene lost 2 bases, with 11 bases spanning the gap. Germline CDR1 reads SGHRS; CDR2 reads YFSETQ. CDR3 length: 14 amino acids. The CDR3 protein is CASSGPGYTDTQYF. Here the CDR3 DNA reads TGCGCCAGCAGCGGACCGGGCTACACAGATACGCAGTATTTT.